Following are 20 T cell receptor beta chains from one sample sequenced in a study of shared clonotypes between healthy human individuals. Sequencing used immunoSEQ multiplex PCR; TCRdb keeps in-frame clones, though not all of them. The sample contains 2,100,000 or so clones, around 95% of which appear only once. Sequencing used naive CD4+ T cells sorted from blood. Subset in this sample: CD45RA+ positively selected. These receptors were taken from a man between 18 and 35 years old in good health.

CDR3 nucleotides: TGCGCCAGCAGCTTTCATAGGGAGGGGACAGAAGCTTTCTTT. It yields the protein CASSFHREGTEAFF. V and J are TRBV5-1 and TRBJ1-1; possibly TRBD1 for D (6 bases). V was shortened by 2 bases and J by 8 bases, with 16 bases between the two germline ends. The length of the CDR3 is 14 residues. CDR1 is SGHRS, CDR2 YFSETQ, per germline.

The rearrangement uses TRBV10-3 and TRBJ2-3; perhaps TRBD2 as D (6 bases). V lost 8 bases, J lost 0 bases, and 9 bases lay in between. This CDR3 contains 13 residues. Germline V lookup: CDR1 ENHRY, CDR2 SYGVKD. CDR3 DNA: TGTGCCATCTACGGGGGTAGCACAGATACGCAGTATTTT. Its translation: CAIYGGSTDTQYF.

The CDR3, as DNA: TGTGCCAGCAGCCGCCTGACAGGGATGAACACTGAAGCTTTCTTT. Translated, it gives CASSRLTGMNTEAFF. The J gene is TRBJ1-1, the V gene TRBV27; TRBD1 aligns across 7 bases. J was trimmed by 0 bases and V by 6 bases; bases with no gene match: 7. This CDR3 has 15 residues. Germline CDR1 is MNHEY and CDR2 is SMNVEV (reference sequence).

V and J are TRBV4-1 and TRBJ2-4, with D perhaps matching TRBD1 (5 bases). Trimming removed 0 bases from V and 6 bases from J, with 9 bases in between. The CDR3 extends over 14 amino acids. Germline V CDR1 and CDR2: MGHRA, YSYEKL. CDR3 sequence reads: CASSQDRVGNIQYF. CDR3 in DNA: TGCGCCAGCAGCCAAGACAGGGTCGGAAACATTCAGTACTTC.

This rearrangement joins TRBV10-3 to TRBJ1-3; no clear D gene. The CDR3 has 14 residues. Trimming left V 6 bases short and J 0 bases short, with 9 bases between. Germline CDR1 and CDR2: ENHRY and SYGVKD. The DNA of the CDR3 is TGTGCCATCAGGATGGGAGTCTCTGGAAACACCATATATTTT. Protein sequence: CAIRMGVSGNTIYF.

This clone has just a few counts. J is TRBJ1-2 and V is TRBV2; TRBD1 is a possible D gene (5 bases). V was clipped by 2 bases and J by 8 bases, with 15 bases between them. The CDR3 consists of 14 residues. Looked up from germline, CDR1 is SNHLY and CDR2 is FYNNEI. Here the CDR3 DNA reads TGTGCCAGCAGTGAAACGTTAGGGGCCCGAGGCTACACCTTC. The encoded protein is CASSETLGARGYTF.

The chain employs TRBV6-1 and TRBJ1-2; weak D call: TRBD1 (5 bases). Germline V lookup: CDR1 MNHNS, CDR2 SASEGT. This CDR3 has 11 residues. In nucleotides, the CDR3 is TGTGGGGGCGCGTCGGGGTATGGCTACACCTTC. Translation: CGGASGYGYTF.

The V call is TRBV5-8, the J call TRBJ2-2; D unresolved. Trimming stripped 0 bases from V and 9 bases from J, with 12 bases between. The CDR3 loop spans 14 amino acids. Germline lookup yields CDR1 SGHTS and CDR2 YDEGEE. CDR3 sequence (DNA): TGTGCCAGCAGCTTGGGTGGGTCGACCCGGGAGCTGTTTTTT. Translating it yields CASSLGGSTRELFF.

V gene TRBV6-6 combines with J gene TRBJ2-7; no firm D call. Between the trimmed V and J ends, which lost 7 bases and 2 bases, there was a span of 12 bases. The CDR3 is made up of 13 amino acids. Germline V gene lookup returns CDR1 MNHNY and CDR2 SVGAGI (reference sequence). The CDR3 loop reads CASMVTGTYEQYF. In DNA, the CDR3 is TGTGCCAGCATGGTGACGGGTACCTACGAGCAGTACTTC.

The chain is built from TRBV5-4 and TRBJ1-6; D perhaps matches TRBD1 (5 bases). The germline V and J ends were trimmed by 0 bases and 9 bases, with 10 bases remaining between them. CDR3 length equals 14 residues. Germline V gene lookup returns CDR1 SGHNT and CDR2 YYREEE (reference sequence). CDR3: CASSLEGQGSPLHF. In DNA, the CDR3 is TGTGCCAGCAGCTTGGAGGGGCAAGGTTCACCCCTCCACTTT.

The chain links TRBV9 to TRBJ1-3; TRBD1 might be the D (6 bases). V shed 3 bases and J shed 4 bases, with 14 bases lying between them. From germline, CDR1 is SGDLS and CDR2 YYNGEE. There are 15 residues in the CDR3. The CDR3 bases are TGTGCCAGCAGCGCCTTACAGGGAGGAGGAAACACCATATATTTT. Amino acids: CASSALQGGGNTIYF.

This rearrangement joins TRBV5-1 to TRBJ1-4; the D gene is possibly TRBD1 (5 bases). The V gene's germline CDR1 is SGHRS and CDR2 YFSETQ. V lost 0 bases and J lost 10, with 19 bases in between. The CDR3 is 16 residues long. CDR3 DNA: TGCGCCAGCAGCTTGGAAGGCCGGGGGACTTCGCGAAAACTGTTTTTT. Amino acids: CASSLEGRGTSRKLFF.

Comments on this clone: One end of the junction varies from germline; a read error may be responsible. The chain recombines TRBV28 with TRBJ2-3; 7 positions match TRBD2. The CDR3 runs to 15 residues. Germline V CDR1 and CDR2: MDHEN, SYDVKM. The CDR3 sequence: CATMESAGVGDPQYF. The CDR3 DNA is TGTGCCACCATGGAATCGGCGGGGGTTGGAGATCCGCAGTATTTT.

This rearrangement joins TRBV7-9 to TRBJ1-6, with D maybe TRBD1 (5 bases). This CDR3 comprises 15 residues. V shed 6 bases and J shed 10 bases, with 19 bases lying between them. Germline CDR1 is SEHNR and CDR2 is FQNEAQ (reference sequence). In nucleotides, the CDR3 is TGTGCCAGCAGACAAGACGGGGGGGGTCGCTCACCCCTCCACTTT. Encoded protein: CASRQDGGGRSPLHF.

The chain is built from TRBV11-3 and TRBJ1-1; no firm D call. The germline gives CDR1 SGHNT, CDR2 YENEEA. Trimming left V 5 bases short and J 7 bases short, with 11 bases between. This CDR3 contains 12 residues. The CDR3 DNA is TGTGCCAGCAGCCCGCCCAGTTGTGAAGCTTTCTTT. Protein: CASSPPSCEAFF.

CDR3 protein: CASSPQTGGSGNTIYF. CDR3 DNA: TGTGCCAGCAGCCCACAGACAGGGGGTTCTGGAAACACCATATATTTT. The chain employs TRBV7-9 and TRBJ1-3, with TRBD1 identical over 9 bases. CDR1 and CDR2 from the germline V gene are SEHNR and FQNEAQ (reference sequence). The ends lost 5 bases at V and 1 base at J; junction bases unmatched: 6. The CDR3 runs to 16 residues.

The V gene is TRBV29-1, the J gene TRBJ1-4; no reliable D call. The V gene's germline CDR1 is SQVTM and CDR2 ANQGSEA. The CDR3 runs to 13 residues. V gave up 6 bases and J gave up 2 bases, with 10 bases separating them. The CDR3 DNA sequence: TGCAGCGTCGGGATGGGCACTAATGAAAAACTGTTTTTT. This codes for CSVGMGTNEKLFF. The complete variable domain, with remaining parts taken from reference TRBV29-1 and TRBJ1-4, reads SAVISQKPSRDICQRGTSLTIQCQVDSQVTMMFWYRQQPGQSLTLIATANQGSEATYESGFVIDKFPISRPNLTFSTLTVSNMSPEDSSIYLCSVGMGTNEKLFFGSGTQLSVL.

This chain joins TRBV30 and TRBJ1-2; 11 positions match TRBD1. J was trimmed by 8 bases and V by 1 base; bases with no gene match: 9. This CDR3 has 15 residues. Germline V gene data show CDR1 as GTSNPN and CDR2 as SVGIG (reference sequence). CDR3 nucleotides: TGTGCCTGGAGTGGCGGGACAGGGGGTGCGTACGGCTACACCTTC. Its translation: CAWSGGTGGAYGYTF.

This clone was counted a single time. The rearrangement links TRBV25-1 to TRBJ1-1; 7 bases are shared with TRBD1. Germline CDR1 is MGHDK and CDR2 is SYGVNS. The CDR3 totals 12 residues. V lost 3 bases to trimming and J lost 9 bases; unmatched junction nucleotides: 4. The chain's CDR3 is CASSDAQGKAFF. The DNA for the CDR3 is TGTGCCAGCAGTGACGCACAGGGGAAAGCTTTCTTT.

The chain uses TRBV28 and TRBJ2-1; 8 nucleotides line up with TRBD1. CDR1 and CDR2 (germline): MDHEN, SYDVKM. This CDR3 is 14 amino acids long. Losses at the gene ends were 8 bases for V and 4 bases for J; bases not matched to a gene: 7. CDR3 sequence: CASGGRDRYNEQFF. The CDR3 bases are TGTGCCAGCGGAGGGCGGGACAGGTACAATGAGCAGTTCTTC.